Below are 11 T cell receptor beta chains sequenced from a single sample in a study of vaccination and CD4 T cells after COVID-19. For these receptors, no antigen is known. Sequencing of DNA taken from cultured CD4+ T cells relied on the Oncomine TCR Beta short-read assay. TCRdb redid the calling of the PCR reads with MiXCR, one entry per CDR3 protein. The table has around 10,000 distinct CDR3 sequences, 42% seen once. Treatment denoted: roughly 10-day PBMC culture with coronavirus spike peptide pools or control peptides (ViraFEST assay). Sample: CD4+ T cells from blood, cultured in vitro. These receptors originate from a human donor who had recovered from COVID-19.

CDR3 protein: CSASRGLGDGYTF. The DNA for the CDR3 is TGCAGTGCTAGCAGGGGTCTAGGGGATGGCTACACCTTC. This chain joins TRBV20-1 and TRBJ1-2; a weak D match, TRBD1 (6 bases). The CDR3 covers 13 residues. V was trimmed by 3 bases and J by 6 bases, leaving 14 bases between them. Germline assignment: CDR1 DFQATT and CDR2 SNEGSKA (reference sequence).

By its share, this clonotype is medium-sized. The chain links TRBV20-1 to TRBJ2-1; TRBD2 aligns across 9 bases. Trimming cost V 5 bases and J 4 bases; bases outside gene matches: 6. CDR1 and CDR2 (germline): DFQATT, SNEGSKA (reference sequence). The CDR3 totals 14 residues. The CDR3 sequence: CSAGRTSAYNEQFF. The CDR3 region has the DNA TGCAGTGCTGGAAGGACTAGCGCGTACAATGAGCAGTTCTTC.

This clonotype was seen a few times. This chain uses TRBV7-8 with TRBJ1-1; TRBD1 matches 7 bases. CDR1 and CDR2 from the germline V gene are SGHVS and FQNEAQ. The V and J ends lost 2 bases and 8 bases, in that order; junction bases with no gene match: 8. The CDR3 extends over 14 amino acids. CDR3 loop: CASSLYRGDEEAFF. The DNA of the CDR3 is TGTGCCAGCAGCTTATACAGGGGTGATGAGGAAGCTTTCTTT.

V is TRBV18 and J is TRBJ1-2; no definite D call. Trimming pared 2 bases from V and 1 base from J, leaving 11 bases between. CDR1 is KGHSH and CDR2 is LQKENI in the germline V gene. CDR3 length: 15 amino acids. The CDR3 coding sequence is TGTGCCAGCTCACCAGATCCTGGTAGTAACTATGGCTACACCTTC. It translates to CASSPDPGSNYGYTF.

The rearrangement uses TRBV12-3 or TRBV12-4 and TRBJ1-1; 9 nucleotides match TRBD1. This CDR3 is built from 15 residues. J gave up 1 base and V 5 bases, and 5 bases lay outside the gene matches. The CDR3 nucleotides are TGTGCCAGCAGTCCCAACAGGGGGCAGAACACTGAAGCTTTCTTT. Amino acids: CASSPNRGQNTEAFF.

This chain connects TRBV6-1 to TRBJ2-2; 14 bases align to TRBD2. V dropped 7 bases and J dropped 9; count of bases not matched to a gene: 4. Germline loops: CDR1 MNHNS, CDR2 SASEGT. CDR3 length equals 14 residues. The CDR3 reads CASTGLAGGRELFF. The CDR3 nucleotides read TGTGCCAGCACTGGACTAGCGGGGGGCAGGGAGCTGTTTTTT.

The chain's CDR3 is CASSFTGGENTEAFF. The CDR3 DNA sequence: TGCGCCAGCAGCTTTACAGGGGGCGAGAACACTGAAGCTTTCTTT. The chain employs TRBV5-1 and TRBJ1-1; 9 nucleotides match TRBD1. The CDR3 is 15 residues long. CDR1 and CDR2 (germline): SGHRS, YFSETQ. J was trimmed by 1 base and V by 2 bases; bases with no gene match: 3. The entire variable domain, with the rest obtained from reference TRBV5-1 and TRBJ1-1, is as follows: KAGVTQTPRYLIKTRGQQVTLSCSPISGHRSVSWYQQTPGQGLQFLFEYFSETQRNKGNFPGRFSGRQFSNSRSEMNVSTLELGDSALYLCASSFTGGENTEAFFGQGTRLTVV.

CDR3 DNA sequence: TGTGCCAGCGTCCCAGGGGGATCCTATGGCTACACCTTC. This gives the protein CASVPGGSYGYTF. The rearrangement uses TRBV12-3 or TRBV12-4 and TRBJ1-2; 7 nucleotides agree with TRBD1. With V trimmed by 8 bases and J by 4 bases, 7 bases remained unmatched. This CDR3 comprises 13 residues.

The chain combines TRBV19 with TRBJ2-3, with TRBD2 matching over 11 bases. In germline, CDR1 is LNHDA, CDR2 SQIVND (reference sequence). J was trimmed by 4 bases and V by 3 bases; bases with no gene match: 3. This CDR3 is built from 15 residues. This CDR3 is CASSISSGGADTQYF. For the CDR3, the DNA is TGTGCCAGTAGTATCAGTAGCGGGGGGGCAGATACGCAGTATTTT.

This chain connects TRBV2 to TRBJ1-2; TRBD1 agrees at 8 bases. The germline V gene encodes CDR1 SNHLY and CDR2 FYNNEI. The CDR3 contains 15 residues. V lost 8 bases and J lost 0; bases outside the gene matches: 8. The CDR3 sequence: CASSKQGVPNYGYTF. CDR3 sequence (DNA): TGTGCCAGCTCGAAACAGGGGGTGCCTAACTATGGCTACACCTTC.

The rearrangement joins TRBV5-1 to TRBJ2-3; TRBD1 matches at 9 bases. J gave up 3 bases and V 7 bases, and 6 bases lay outside the gene matches. The germline gives CDR1 SGHRS, CDR2 YFSETQ. The CDR3 sequence is 14 residues long. Written as DNA, the CDR3 is TGCGCCAGCCGACGAGGGACAGGGACAGATACGCAGTATTTT. This translates into CASRRGTGTDTQYF.